These T cell receptor beta chains were read from a single sample in a study of blood T cell repertoires in COVID-19. Assay used: immunoSEQ multiplex PCR; TCRdb lists only in-frame clones, some missing. The data show over 200,000 clones, roughly 87% seen once. Sequencing was carried out using PBMCs or T cells enriched from blood (not recorded which). The receptors here all came from a man aged 30 to 45 who had recovered from COVID-19. The conserved cysteine and the conserved F or W are not part of the CDR3 here.

TRBV7-8	TRBJ2-1	ASSLRGRDGLYNEQF
TRBV7-2	TRBJ2-5	ASSRDWTQETQY
TRBV19	TRBJ2-1	ASGTGLAGHYNEQF
TRBV30	TRBJ2-1	AWSGEGGNEQF
TRBV5-4	TRBJ2-2	ASSADSGAANTGELF
TRBV11-2	TRBJ2-1	ASSLVASGQTYNEQF
TRBV4-3	TRBJ2-1	ASSPTGGSYNEQF
TRBV2	TRBJ2-7	ASSPLTSGRGNEQY
TRBV4-1	TRBJ1-5	ASSQVEGLTGAQPQH
TRBV2	TRBJ2-4	ASGRVAKNIQY
TRBV25-1	TRBJ1-3	ASSVYGVDSGNTIY
TRBV19	TRBJ2-7	ASSIERGSYEQY
TRBV28	TRBJ1-1	ASGILGGEAF
TRBV25-1	TRBJ2-2	AHSQGYTGELF
TRBV3-1/TRBV3-2	TRBJ1-1	ASSQEGGGWTEAF
TRBV10-3	TRBJ2-7	AINPGLAYEQY
TRBV7-9	TRBJ2-5	ASSRVAQETQY
TRBV6-5	TRBJ1-1	ASNPPGQGKAF
TRBV25-1	TRBJ1-3	ASSVWDRAGNTIY
TRBV4-1	TRBJ2-1	ASSQEGLVGGEQF
TRBV28	TRBJ2-1	ASSLGGRGEQF
TRBV5-1	TRBJ2-2	ASRRGDPNTGELF
TRBV5-8	TRBJ1-5	ASSSSWDRGNQPQH
TRBV3-1/TRBV3-2	TRBJ2-1	ASSQDPQQYNEQF
TRBV5-1	TRBJ2-5	ASSWGLAGQETQY
TRBV5-1	TRBJ1-1	ASSRRTGDTEAF
TRBV5-1	TRBJ2-7	ASSHRLGEKPYEQY
TRBV7-2	TRBJ2-2	ASSRTGVNTGELF
TRBV7-9	TRBJ1-2	ASSLDGTGSDGYT
TRBV28	TRBJ1-2	ASTSPGRYGYT
TRBV30	TRBJ1-4	AWIRTGSNEKLF
TRBV7-2	TRBJ1-6	ASSLQGYGSPLH
TRBV10-1	TRBJ1-3	ASSSGTASNSGNTIY
TRBV28	TRBJ1-5	ASSSAGQGAQPQH
TRBV7-2	TRBJ2-5	ASSLARLAGGETQY
TRBV7-3	TRBJ1-5	ASSLGRLGTPNQPQH
TRBV18	TRBJ1-2	ASSPPGGVGAANYGYT
TRBV2	TRBJ2-5	ASSRRTVYQETQY
TRBV6-5	TRBJ2-3	ASFGAGVADTQY
TRBV30	TRBJ2-2	AWSNSAGELF
TRBV7-2	TRBJ1-2	ASSAGQGAYGYT
TRBV5-4	TRBJ1-6	ASSLRFSRGFGSNSPLH
TRBV7-9	TRBJ2-1	ASSLQGSRGNEQF
TRBV7-8	TRBJ2-5	ASSPPETQY
TRBV7-2	TRBJ2-1	ASSSGWGGEQF
TRBV19	TRBJ1-2	ASTNRLYLHYGYT
TRBV5-1	TRBJ2-7	ASSRDSLAAYEQY
TRBV28	TRBJ2-7	ASSFEGTRVSNEQY
TRBV15	TRBJ2-3	ATSRDLASGSTDTQY
TRBV6-5	TRBJ1-3	ASRGRENGNTIY
TRBV27	TRBJ2-7	ASGRDSTYEQY
TRBV28	TRBJ1-3	ASSLTAGQLI